Each of the 30 T cell receptor beta chains below was sequenced from the same sample in a study of OX40 agonist ivuxolimab in advanced cancers. The data were produced by immunoSEQ multiplex PCR, yet TCRdb's version contains in-frame clones alone and is incomplete. The sample carries fewer than 40,000 clones, around three quarters recorded once. The starting material was CD4+ or CD8+ T cells sorted from blood, obtained in a trial of the OX40 agonist ivuxolimab. These receptors were taken from an adult with an advanced solid tumor such as melanoma, head and neck, liver or kidney cancer.

This rearrangement joins TRBV7-8 to TRBJ2-7, with D possibly TRBD1 on 6 matching bases. Per germline, CDR1 SGHVS and CDR2 FQNEAQ. This CDR3 spans 14 amino acids. V was clipped by 5 bases and J by 6 bases, with 17 bases between them. The CDR3 loop reads CASSRDLDRTEQYF. The CDR3 bases are TGTGCCAGCAGCCGAGACCTAGACAGGACCGAGCAGTACTTC.

The genes are TRBV9 and TRBJ2-1, with 8 bases aligning to TRBD2. CDR3 length: 16 amino acids. Trimming took 4 bases from V and 9 from J; bases not matched to a gene: 15. CDR1 SGDLS and CDR2 YYNGEE come from the germline V gene. The CDR3 DNA follows: TGTGCCAGCAGCCCCCGGGGGGGGACAAGAATGGGTGAGCAGTTCTTC. It is translated as CASSPRGGTRMGEQFF.

The chain employs TRBV4-2 and TRBJ1-2; D not certain. Trimming shortened V by 0 bases and J by 6 bases, and 14 bases separated the two germline ends. This CDR3 has 15 amino acids. Germline-derived CDR1 and CDR2 are LGHNA and YNFKEQ. The DNA for the CDR3 is TGTGCCAGCAGCCAAGATATTATGGGGATTAATGGCTACACCTTC. This codes for CASSQDIMGINGYTF.

Here the CDR3 DNA reads TGTGCCTGGAGTCCACCCTTATTAGGACTAGCGGGGGGGCCTACGCAGTATTTT. This encodes CAWSPPLLGLAGGPTQYF. This rearrangement joins TRBV30 to TRBJ2-3; 15 positions agree with TRBD2. J lost 8 bases, V lost 2 bases, and 14 bases had no gene match. Germline assignment: CDR1 GTSNPN and CDR2 SVGIG (reference sequence). The CDR3 runs 18 residues.

This clone was found once. The chain uses TRBV6-5 and TRBJ1-6, with a tentative D call TRBD1 (5 bases). This CDR3 contains 12 residues. Germline V gene sequence: CDR1 MNHEY, CDR2 SVGAGI. V lost 11 bases and J lost 7, with 12 bases in between. CDR3 nucleotide sequence: TGTGCCGCGAGACAGTTGAATTCACCCCTCCACTTT. Amino acids: CAARQLNSPLHF.

The rearrangement links TRBV5-1 to TRBJ2-3; the match to TRBD1 covers 7 bases. The germline V gene encodes CDR1 SGHRS and CDR2 YFSETQ. Trimming at V came to 4 bases and at J to 0 bases, leaving 8 bases not matched to a gene. CDR3 length: 16 amino acids. CDR3 sequence (DNA): TGCGCCAGCAGCACCCGGACAGGTCCTAGCACAGATACGCAGTATTTT. This codes for CASSTRTGPSTDTQYF. The entire variable domain, with the rest obtained from reference TRBV5-1 and TRBJ2-3, is as follows: KAGVTQTPRYLIKTRGQQVTLSCSPISGHRSVSWYQQTPGQGLQFLFEYFSETQRNKGNFPGRFSGRQFSNSRSEMNVSTLELGDSALYLCASSTRTGPSTDTQYFGPGTRLTVL.

The rearrangement joins TRBV18 to TRBJ1-2, with unresolved D. The V gene's germline CDR1 is KGHSH and CDR2 LQKENI. The CDR3 spans 14 residues. V lost 6 bases, J lost 4 bases, and 15 bases lay in between. The chain's CDR3 is CASSPQREGYGYTF. The CDR3 DNA follows: TGTGCCAGCTCCCCTCAGCGGGAGGGCTATGGCTACACCTTC. Full variable domain (outside the CDR3, taken from reference TRBV18 and TRBJ1-2): NAGVMQNPRHLVRRRGQEARLRCSPMKGHSHVYWYRQLPEEGLKFMVYLQKENIIDESGMPKERFSAEFPKEGPSILRIQQVVRGDSAAYFCASSPQREGYGYTFGSGTRLTVV.

Here the CDR3 DNA reads TGTGCCAGCAGCTTAGGCGTTGACGAGCAGTACTTC. It yields the protein CASSLGVDEQYF. The chain employs TRBV7-3 and TRBJ2-7; the D is unclear. Trimming removed 2 bases from V and 5 bases from J, with 7 bases in between. The germline CDR1 and CDR2 sequences are SGHTA and FQGTGA. CDR3 size: 12 residues. The full variable domain, rest sourced from reference TRBV7-3 and TRBJ2-7, is GAGVSQTPSNKVTEKGKYVELRCDPISGHTALYWYRQSLGQGPEFLIYFQGTGAADDSGLPNDRFFAVRPEGSVSTLKIQRTERGDSAVYLCASSLGVDEQYFGPGTRLTVT.

V gene TRBV5-4 combines with J gene TRBJ1-1; tentatively, D is TRBD1 (6 bases). Germline V gene sequence: CDR1 SGHNT, CDR2 YYREEE (reference sequence). The CDR3 has 14 amino acids. Trimming left V 4 bases short and J 4 bases short, with 14 bases between. CDR3 region: CASSLHGGPTEAFF. As DNA, the CDR3 is TGTGCCAGCAGCCTCCATGGGGGGCCCACTGAAGCTTTCTTT.

Written as DNA, the CDR3 is TGTGCCAGCAGCATCCAAACAGGGAAAAGGCGGGATGAGCAGTTCTTC. It is translated as CASSIQTGKRRDEQFF. The chain links TRBV21-1 to TRBJ2-1; TRBD1, the table's D call, lacks a check against the DNA. TRBV21-1 is a recognized pseudogene. CDR3 size: 16 residues.

The chain joins TRBV10-2 to TRBJ1-1; maybe TRBD1 (5 bases). Between the trimmed V and J ends, which lost 6 bases and 7 bases, there was a span of 18 bases. The CDR3 contains 14 residues. Germline V CDR1 and CDR2: WSHSY, SAAADI. This CDR3 is CASSLSGGGGEAFF. In nucleotides, the CDR3 is TGCGCCAGCAGCCTATCCGGGGGTGGAGGTGAAGCTTTCTTT.

The chain uses TRBV6-6 and TRBJ2-7, with 8 positions matching TRBD1. After removal of 2 bases from V and 3 bases from J, the junction contained 0 bases not matched to a gene. The germline V gene encodes CDR1 MNHNY and CDR2 SVGAGI (reference sequence). The CDR3 has 13 amino acids. The CDR3 coding sequence is TGTGCCAGCAGTTACGACAGGGGCTACGAGCAGTACTTC. It encodes CASSYDRGYEQYF.

The J gene is TRBJ1-6, the V gene TRBV5-1; 11 nucleotides match TRBD1. The germline CDR1 and CDR2 sequences are SGHRS and YFSETQ. This CDR3 contains 16 residues. The ends lost 0 bases at V and 8 bases at J; junction bases unmatched: 4. The CDR3 DNA reads TGCGCCAGCAGCTTGGACGGGACAGGGGGTTATTCACCCCTCCACTTT. As protein: CASSLDGTGGYSPLHF.

CDR3: CATSRDRGHNTEAFF. The DNA for the CDR3 is TGTGCCACCAGCAGAGATCGGGGACACAACACTGAAGCTTTCTTT. The gene calls are TRBV15 and TRBJ1-1; D is possibly TRBD1 (6 bases). Germline CDR1 LNHNV, CDR2 YYDKDF (reference sequence). The length of the CDR3 is 15 residues. Deletions cut 0 bases from V and 2 bases from J, with 10 bases between.

The chain couples TRBV19 to TRBJ2-2, with D tentatively TRBD2 (5 bases). The germline V and J ends were trimmed by 5 bases and 11 bases, with 21 bases remaining between them. This CDR3 has 15 amino acids. Per germline, CDR1 LNHDA and CDR2 SQIVND (reference sequence). The DNA for the CDR3 is TGTGCCAGTAGTCCCCGCGGAGCGGACCCCCGTGAGCTGTTTTTT. It translates to CASSPRGADPRELFF.

The chain couples TRBV27 to TRBJ1-5, with a possible D match to TRBD1 (5 bases). The CDR3 length is 14 residues. Trimming stripped 3 bases from V and 7 bases from J, with 13 bases between. Per germline, CDR1 MNHEY and CDR2 SMNVEV (reference sequence). In nucleotides, the CDR3 is TGTGCCAGCAGTTTGAAGCAGGGCGTCCAGCCCCAGCATTTT. Translated: CASSLKQGVQPQHF.

Notes on this clone: The CDR3 end shows no conserved phenylalanine or tryptophan, and so a read error is likely. The chain couples TRBV7-9 to TRBJ1-1, with 8 nucleotides matching TRBD1. Germline V lookup: CDR1 SEHNR, CDR2 FQNEAQ (reference sequence). J lost 8 bases, V lost 5 bases, and 7 bases had no gene match. The CDR3 consists of 13 residues. The CDR3 loop reads CASSPRDRREAFS. CDR3 bases: TGTGCCAGCAGCCCAAGGGACAGGCGGGAAGCTTTCTCT.

The chain uses TRBV6-5 and TRBJ1-4, with D unresolved. Between the trimmed V and J ends, which lost 6 bases and 8 bases, there was a span of 10 bases. The CDR3 spans 12 residues. Per the germline V gene, CDR1 is MNHEY and CDR2 is SVGAGI. The CDR3 loop is CASSPVGEKLFF. CDR3 nucleotides: TGTGCCAGCAGCCCCGTTGGGGAAAAACTGTTTTTT.

The rearrangement uses TRBV5-1 and TRBJ2-5; 10 bases agree with TRBD1. From germline, CDR1 is SGHRS and CDR2 YFSETQ. V was pared by 0 bases and J by 0 bases, with 11 bases of the junction left unmatched. The CDR3 has 19 amino acids. CDR3 DNA sequence: TGCGCCAGCAGCTTGGCCCGGACAGGGGGGACGGGGTACCAAGAGACCCAGTACTTC. Protein: CASSLARTGGTGYQETQYF.

The V and J genes are TRBV4-1 and TRBJ2-5; 15 bases agree with TRBD2. Germline V gene data show CDR1 as MGHRA and CDR2 as YSYEKL. J gave up 4 bases and V 1 base, and 4 bases lay outside the gene matches. The CDR3 has 17 residues. The CDR3 DNA reads TGCGCCAGCAGCCAAGCTGGACTAGCGGGGGGGCCAGAGACCCAGTACTTC. Protein: CASSQAGLAGGPETQYF.

The CDR3 nucleotides read TGTGCCTGGTGTGAACGGGACCTATATAATTCACCCCTCCACTTT. Protein: CAWCERDLYNSPLHF. The J gene is TRBJ1-6, the V gene TRBV30, with D perhaps TRBD1 (5 bases). Germline V gives CDR1 GTSNPN, CDR2 SVGIG (reference sequence). This CDR3 spans 15 amino acids. V shed 5 bases and J shed 4 bases, with 15 bases lying between them.

This chain connects TRBV27 to TRBJ1-2, with 7 bases lining up with TRBD1. In germline, CDR1 is MNHEY, CDR2 SMNVEV (reference sequence). J was trimmed by 6 bases and V by 1 base; bases with no gene match: 5. The CDR3 length is 14 residues. The CDR3 sequence is CASSLFSGTDGYTF. CDR3 nucleotides: TGTGCCAGCAGTTTATTTTCAGGGACAGATGGCTACACCTTC.

The chain couples TRBV5-1 to TRBJ2-5, with D possibly being TRBD1 (6 bases). CDR3 size: 14 residues. V was shortened by 3 bases and J by 2 bases, with 11 bases between the two germline ends. Germline V CDR1 and CDR2: SGHRS, YFSETQ. In DNA, the CDR3 is TGCGCCAGCAGCTACAACGGACAGCAAGAGACCCAGTACTTC. Translating gives CASSYNGQQETQYF.

The rearrangement links TRBV2 to TRBJ1-4, with TRBD1 matching 7 bases. The ends lost 1 base at V and 6 bases at J; junction bases unmatched: 8. The germline gives CDR1 SNHLY, CDR2 FYNNEI. The CDR3 has 16 amino acids. This CDR3 reads CASSEGPPQGDEKLFF. Written as DNA, the CDR3 is TGTGCCAGCAGTGAAGGCCCCCCCCAGGGGGATGAAAAACTGTTTTTT.

The rearrangement joins TRBV6-4 to TRBJ2-2; 10 bases fit TRBD2. Germline V gene sequence: CDR1 MRHNA, CDR2 SNTAGT. The ends lost 4 bases at V and 1 base at J; junction bases unmatched: 3. This CDR3 comprises 16 residues. For the CDR3, the DNA is TGTGCCAGCAGTGCTGCTAGCGGGGGGAACACCGGGGAGCTGTTTTTT. It translates to CASSAASGGNTGELFF.

There are a few counts of this clone. This chain connects TRBV6-4 to TRBJ2-3; TRBD2 is a possible D gene (7 bases). The CDR3 runs 15 residues. V was shortened by 0 bases and J by 5 bases, with 12 bases between the two germline ends. Germline V gene sequence: CDR1 MRHNA, CDR2 SNTAGT. The CDR3 region has the DNA TGTGCCAGCAGTGACTCGTGGGGGGGCGTAGATACGCAGTATTTT. This codes for CASSDSWGGVDTQYF.

The genes are TRBV7-9 and TRBJ2-1; tentatively, D is TRBD1 or TRBD2 (5 bases each). Trimming took 5 bases from V and 4 from J, leaving 15 bases between them. This CDR3 contains 15 residues. In germline, CDR1 is SEHNR, CDR2 FQNEAQ (reference sequence). The CDR3 here is CASSIAGTPYNEQFF. The CDR3 nucleotides read TGTGCCAGCAGCATTGCCGGGACGCCGTACAATGAGCAGTTCTTC.

This clone was detected once. The chain combines TRBV6-5 with TRBJ1-5; TRBD1 matches 7 bases. Germline V gene sequence: CDR1 MNHEY, CDR2 SVGAGI. This CDR3 is 15 amino acids long. With V trimmed by 6 bases and J by 3 bases, 8 bases remained unmatched. The CDR3 is CASSPRTGINQPQHF. DNA of the CDR3: TGTGCCAGCAGCCCGAGGACAGGCATCAATCAGCCCCAGCATTTT.

V and J are TRBV6-1 and TRBJ2-7, with no clear D. V was pared by 4 bases and J by 3 bases, with 4 bases between. The CDR3 loop spans 11 amino acids. Germline V CDR1 and CDR2: MNHNS, SASEGT. The CDR3 reads CASSVRYEQYF. The CDR3 DNA reads TGTGCCAGCAGTGTTCGCTACGAGCAGTACTTC.

V gene TRBV7-9 combines with J gene TRBJ1-5, with TRBD1 matching 7 bases. With V trimmed by 5 bases and J by 6 bases, 7 bases remained unmatched. The CDR3 covers 14 residues. Germline V gene data show CDR1 as SEHNR and CDR2 as FQNEAQ (reference sequence). CDR3 in DNA: TGTGCCAGCAGCCCTACAGGGGATGTTCAGCCCCAGCATTTT. This encodes CASSPTGDVQPQHF.